The present entry profiles one T cell receptor beta chain with its context. The data derive from a study of blood T cell repertoires in COVID-19. Profiling relied on immunoSEQ multiplex PCR, and the TCRdb table lists in-frame clones only, not all of them. The sample records more than 150,000 clones, around 83% being singletons. The receptor comes from a man in his late teens or twenties with acute or convalescent COVID-19. The sample was peripheral blood.

CDR3 loop: CASSLDAGAGGGTIYF. CDR3 coding DNA: TGCGCCAGCAGCTTGGATGCCGGCGCAGGGGGCGGCACCATATATTTT. The chain carries TRBV5-1 and TRBJ1-3, with 8 bases matching TRBD1. Trimming removed 0 bases from V and 9 bases from J; junction bases left unmatched: 11. This CDR3 region has 16 residues. Looked up from germline, CDR1 is SGHRS and CDR2 is YFSETQ.